This TCR beta chain was observed in a study of CD8+ T cells in alopecia areata (dated by TCRdb to the late 2010s). Regarding the complete study: The treated patients took part in an open-label pilot trial in which moderate-to-severe alopecia areata was treated with oral tofacitinib at 5 to 10 mg twice daily. RNA was extracted with the PAXgene miRNA kit for fixed scalp, the miRNeasy kit for PBMCs, and the RNeasy kit for mouse skin. Patients received tofacitinib for 6 to 18 months and were then followed off drug for 6 months to check for delayed response and recurrence. Patients on tofacitinib were biopsied at baseline and after 4 and 24 weeks of treatment, and several of the patients also had a later scalp biopsy. The SALT score, which quantifies the percentage of affected scalp surface area, was used to measure disease severity in treated patients. Amplification of TCRbeta CDR3 regions was done by immunoSEQ multiplex PCR using 35 Vbeta forward primers and 13 Jbeta reverse primers. In both human patients and the C3H/HeJ mouse model, the study applied high-throughput TCRbeta sequencing to look at T cell clonal expansion in alopecia areata. Human TCRbeta sequencing covered scalp tissue and sorted CD4+ and CD8+ peripheral blood T cells from patchy and totalis/universalis alopecia areata patients and healthy controls. Scalp clonality was compared among normal scalp (n=4), patchy alopecia areata scalp (n=8), and alopecia totalis/universalis scalp (n=8).

The treatment or condition label, as the study defines it: oral pan-JAK inhibitor, 5-10 mg twice daily. Lesional scalp punch biopsies and peripheral blood were collected from alopecia areata patients. PBMCs were isolated by density centrifugation and stained for CD3, CD4 and CD8, after which CD4+ and CD8+ T cells were sorted on a FACSAria. Remarks on this clone: The antigen it binds to is not known. No qualities accompany the bases; no much larger clone lies one base away.

The library was produced with the immunoSEQ multiplex PCR assay. RNA was extracted from all samples and reverse transcribed into cDNA, which served as template for TCR sequencing. SuperScript III was used to make first-strand cDNA, primed with a 2:1 mix of oligo-dT and random hexamers. Amplification bias was assessed with a synthetic immune receptor repertoire, and residual bias was removed computationally. From the authors' description of their analysis: Raw reads were preprocessed to remove errors, and CDR3 was defined by IMGT conventions from the conserved cysteine to phenylalanine. Clonality was computed as 1 minus the Shannon entropy, with the entropy normalized by log2 of the number of productive unique TCRs. Whether scalp clones were CD4 or CD8 was inferred by matching scalp TCRbeta sequences against CD4 and CD8 repertoires sorted from blood. What TCRdb holds here is the immuneACCESS table cut down to in-frame rearrangements. Part of the clones is not present; checked against another copy, under half of the missing clones reflect an unresolved V gene, and the others are unexplained. D and trimming were read from the DNA, whereas the V and J calls and clone size are those reported in that table. Counted in this sample were roughly 280,000 clones; 50% to 75% of them appeared once. The ten largest clones take up around 0.84% of the sample.

The CDR3 holds 14 amino acids from the cysteine to the phenylalanine. Only the CDR3 region is kept as DNA, spanning 42 bases read in frame from base 1. In the germline V gene, CDR1 corresponds to SNHLY and CDR2 to FYNNEI. V drops 6 bases and J drops 0 bases, leaving 9 bases in between. Study-wide conclusions, independent of this receptor: Compared with normal scalp, lesional scalp had higher clonality and more expanded CD8+ clones, particularly in alopecia totalis/universalis, a pattern that suggests antigenic drive. Tofacitinib significantly lowered scalp clonality and the number of expanded CD8+ clones among the top 100 scalp clones. Unlike mouse skin, which is dominated by gammadelta T cells, normal human skin has resident alphabeta T cells that are also sequenced, and this complicates analysis of the scalp TCR repertoire. Because the treated cohort was small and had just a single nonresponder, larger studies are needed to establish links between baseline CD8+ expansion and response. Many expanded lesional clones were found to persist in scalp and blood during tofacitinib treatment, and relapse after treatment cessation may be partly explained by this persistence. TCR sequences shared between patients were less clear than in mice, possibly partly because of HLA diversity in the patient population.

Rearrangement joined TRBV2 to TRBJ1-5; the D gene cannot be named for sure. The specimen comprised CD4+ T cells sorted from blood, sampled around week 54, from a patient treated with tofacitinib. The TCR comes from a human donor with alopecia areata. CDR3 sequence: CASSRDYSNQPQHF. The DNA sequence reads TGTGCCAGCAGCAGAGATTATAGCAATCAGCCCCAGCATTTT.